What follows are 16 T cell receptor beta chains derived from one specimen sequenced in a study of siplizumab effects on memory and regulatory T cells. TCRdb's copy holds only in-frame clones and misses some; the assay was immunoSEQ multiplex PCR. The profile shows 90,000 to 95,000 clones, 96% of them singletons. The sample consisted of naive CD4+ T cells sorted from blood. Every receptor here comes from a human donor in good health.

The chain joins TRBV5-1 to TRBJ2-5, with TRBD1 as a possible D gene (6 bases). The CDR3 is 13 amino acids. V lost 5 bases to trimming and J lost 12 bases, with 20 bases between them. Per the germline V gene, CDR1 is SGHRS and CDR2 is YFSETQ. Here the CDR3 reads CASSWTDQEPEYF. For the CDR3, the DNA is TGCGCCAGCAGTTGGACAGATCAAGAGCCGGAGTACTTC.

A single count supports this clone. The chain employs TRBV5-1 and TRBJ2-3; the D is unclear. The V and J ends lost 0 bases and 1 base respectively, with 9 bases between them. The V gene's germline CDR1 is SGHRS and CDR2 YFSETQ. This CDR3 contains 15 residues. The CDR3 is CASSLGHGGTDTQYF. CDR3 bases: TGCGCCAGCAGCTTGGGTCATGGGGGCACAGATACGCAGTATTTT.

The V call is TRBV21-1, the J call TRBJ1-5. TRBV21-1 constitutes a pseudogene. This CDR3 region has 13 residues. CDR3 DNA sequence: TGTGCCAGCAGCAAAGTGACCGGTCAGCCCCAGCATTTT. The encoded protein is CASSKVTGQPQHF.

The CDR3 nucleotides are TGTGCCTGGATCGACAGGGGAGATTACACCTTC. This codes for CAWIDRGDYTF. The genes are TRBV30 and TRBJ1-2, with 8 bases aligning to TRBD1. J was trimmed by 11 bases and V by 4 bases; bases with no gene match: 6. In germline, CDR1 is GTSNPN, CDR2 SVGIG (reference sequence). This CDR3 comprises 11 residues.

The genes are TRBV30 and TRBJ1-2, with D maybe TRBD1 (5 bases). V was pared by 2 bases and J by 1 base, with 14 bases between. CDR3 length: 15 residues. Per the germline V gene, CDR1 is GTSNPN and CDR2 is SVGIG (reference sequence). The CDR3 loop reads CAWSTTGAYNYGYTF. In DNA, the CDR3 is TGTGCCTGGAGTACAACAGGAGCGTATAACTATGGCTACACCTTC.

This chain joins TRBV10-3 and TRBJ1-5; D is undetermined. With 4 bases removed from V and 2 bases from J, the gap between germline ends came to 9 bases. The CDR3 runs to 14 residues. Per germline, CDR1 ENHRY and CDR2 SYGVKD. The CDR3 DNA follows: TGTGCCATCAGTGTTGGGGTGGGCAATCAGCCCCAGCATTTT. Its translation is CAISVGVGNQPQHF.

The CDR3 DNA follows: TGTGCCAGCAGCTCTTTAATAGGATGGACAGATACGCAGTATTTT. It translates to CASSSLIGWTDTQYF. The chain recombines TRBV11-2 with TRBJ2-3; unclear D gene. The CDR3 consists of 15 residues. The germline V and J ends were trimmed by 4 bases and 3 bases, with 14 bases remaining between them. Germline assignment: CDR1 SGHAT and CDR2 FQNNGV. Drawing the rest from reference TRBV11-2 and TRBJ2-3, the complete variable domain is EAGVAQSPRYKIIEKRQSVAFWCNPISGHATLYWYQQILGQGPKLLIQFQNNGVVDDSQLPKDRFSAERLKGVDSTLKIQPAKLEDSAVYLCASSSLIGWTDTQYFGPGTRLTVL.

This chain joins TRBV25-1 and TRBJ1-2, with no clear D. CDR3 length: 14 amino acids. V was trimmed by 3 bases and J by 8 bases, leaving 16 bases between them. Germline CDR1 reads MGHDK; CDR2 reads SYGVNS. In DNA form, the CDR3 reads TGTGCCAGCAGTGATAATATCTGGACGGAGGGCTACACCTTC. It translates to CASSDNIWTEGYTF.

The V gene is TRBV18, the J gene TRBJ1-1; no clear D. This CDR3 comprises 14 residues. Trimming took 3 bases from V and 4 from J, leaving 12 bases between them. Per germline, CDR1 KGHSH and CDR2 LQKENI. For the CDR3, the DNA is TGTGCCAGCTCACCTAAGACGATGGTCACTGAAGCTTTCTTT. Translating it yields CASSPKTMVTEAFF.

The chain recombines TRBV7-9 with TRBJ2-2, with 10 bases lining up with TRBD1. The CDR3 contains 14 residues. The ends lost 5 bases at V and 5 bases at J; junction bases unmatched: 2. Germline V lookup: CDR1 SEHNR, CDR2 FQNEAQ (reference sequence). The DNA for the CDR3 is TGTGCCAGCAGCATGGGACAGGGGACCGGGGAGCTGTTTTTT. It translates to CASSMGQGTGELFF.

The chain recombines TRBV11-2 with TRBJ2-2; 7 nucleotides agree with TRBD2. Losses at the gene ends were 5 bases for V and 0 bases for J; bases not matched to a gene: 6. Germline V CDR1 and CDR2: SGHAT, FQNNGV. This CDR3 is built from 16 residues. In nucleotides, the CDR3 is TGTGCCAGCAGCCTACTGACTAGCCCGAACACCGGGGAGCTGTTTTTT. Residues: CASSLLTSPNTGELFF.

A single count supports this clone. The chain carries TRBV28 and TRBJ1-1; the D gene is possibly TRBD1 (5 bases). The CDR3 loop spans 16 amino acids. Germline V gene sequence: CDR1 MDHEN, CDR2 SYDVKM. V was pared by 7 bases and J by 3 bases, with 21 bases between. As DNA, the CDR3 is TGTGCCAGCACCCAACCCCCCCGAGGGGCTTACACTGAAGCTTTCTTT. Its translation is CASTQPPRGAYTEAFF.

The CDR3 DNA reads TGTGCCAGCAGGTCAGGGGATAACTATGGCTACACCTTC. Translated, it gives CASRSGDNYGYTF. The chain employs TRBV7-8 and TRBJ1-2; D possibly corresponds to TRBD1 (6 bases). With 6 bases removed from V and 1 base from J, the gap between germline ends came to 9 bases. The CDR3 consists of 13 residues. Germline V gene lookup returns CDR1 SGHVS and CDR2 FQNEAQ.

This sequence joins TRBV5-4 and TRBJ2-5, with 11 bases lining up with TRBD2. The CDR3 runs to 15 residues. With 4 bases clipped from V and 4 bases from J, the junction kept 6 bases outside the gene matches. Looked up from germline, CDR1 is SGHNT and CDR2 is YYREEE (reference sequence). CDR3 protein: CASSHTSGGGETQYF. The CDR3 coding sequence is TGTGCCAGCAGCCATACTAGCGGGGGCGGAGAGACCCAGTACTTC.

The chain couples TRBV28 to TRBJ2-1; 8 nucleotides align to TRBD2. Germline assignment: CDR1 MDHEN and CDR2 SYDVKM. The CDR3 is 15 amino acids. Germline trimming cut 5 bases from V and 5 bases from J; bases unmatched to any gene: 8. The CDR3 DNA follows: TGTGCCAGCAGTCAAGCGGGGGTTTTCGACAATGAGCAGTTCTTC. This sequence encodes CASSQAGVFDNEQFF. Drawing the rest from reference TRBV28 and TRBJ2-1, the complete variable domain is DVKVTQSSRYLVKRTGEKVFLECVQDMDHENMFWYRQDPGLGLRLIYFSYDVKMKEKGDIPEGYSVSREKKERFSLILESASTNQTSMYLCASSQAGVFDNEQFFGPGTRLTVL.

This clone was observed a few times. The chain links TRBV21-1 to TRBJ1-5. TRBV21-1 is designated a pseudogene. This CDR3 spans 12 amino acids. CDR3 nucleotide sequence: TGTGCCAGCAGCTACGGGGACCAGCCCCAGCATTTT. As protein: CASSYGDQPQHF.